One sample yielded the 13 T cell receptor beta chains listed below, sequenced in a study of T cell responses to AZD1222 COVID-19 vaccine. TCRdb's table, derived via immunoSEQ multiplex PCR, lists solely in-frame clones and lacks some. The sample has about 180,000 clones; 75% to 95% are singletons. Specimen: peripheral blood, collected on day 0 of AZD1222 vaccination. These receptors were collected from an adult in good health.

The CDR3 here is CASSRLAANTGELFF. The CDR3 nucleotides read TGTGCCAGCAGCCGTTTAGCGGCGAACACCGGGGAGCTGTTTTTT. The chain recombines TRBV3-1 (or the pseudogene TRBV3-2) with TRBJ2-2; D might be TRBD2 (6 bases). CDR1 is LGHDT, CDR2 YNNKEL, per germline (reference sequence). This CDR3 spans 15 amino acids. V was clipped by 4 bases and J by 0 bases, with 9 bases between them.

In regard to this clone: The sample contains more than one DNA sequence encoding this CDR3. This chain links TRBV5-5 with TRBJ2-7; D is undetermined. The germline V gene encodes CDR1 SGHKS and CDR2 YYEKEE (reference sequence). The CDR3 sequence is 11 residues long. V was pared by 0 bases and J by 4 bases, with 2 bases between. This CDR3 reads CASSLGYEQYF. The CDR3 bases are TGTGCCAGCAGCTTGGGGTACGAGCAGTACTTC.

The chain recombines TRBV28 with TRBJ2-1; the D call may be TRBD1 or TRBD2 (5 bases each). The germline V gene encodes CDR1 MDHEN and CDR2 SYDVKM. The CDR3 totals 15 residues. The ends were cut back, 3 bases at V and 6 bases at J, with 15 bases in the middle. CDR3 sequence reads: CASSLVTGTGNEQFF. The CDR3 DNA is TGTGCCAGCAGTTTGGTAACCGGGACCGGCAATGAGCAGTTCTTC.

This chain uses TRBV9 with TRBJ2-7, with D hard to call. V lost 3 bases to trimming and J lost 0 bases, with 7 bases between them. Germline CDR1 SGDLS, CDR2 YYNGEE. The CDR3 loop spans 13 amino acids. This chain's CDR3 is CASSGPDSYEQYF. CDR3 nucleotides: TGTGCCAGCAGCGGACCGGACTCCTACGAGCAGTACTTC.

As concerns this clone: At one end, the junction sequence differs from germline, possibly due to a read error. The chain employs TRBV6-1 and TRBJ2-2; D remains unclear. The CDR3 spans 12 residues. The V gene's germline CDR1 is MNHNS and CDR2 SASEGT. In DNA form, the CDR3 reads TGTGCCAGCAATGAATACCCCGGGGAGCTGTTTTTT. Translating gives CASNEYPGELFF.

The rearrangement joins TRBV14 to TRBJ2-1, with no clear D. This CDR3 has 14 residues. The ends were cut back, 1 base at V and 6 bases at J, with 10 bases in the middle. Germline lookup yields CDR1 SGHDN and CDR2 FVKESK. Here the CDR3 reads CASSQVHGINEQFF. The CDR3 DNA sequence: TGTGCCAGCAGCCAAGTACACGGAATCAATGAGCAGTTCTTC.

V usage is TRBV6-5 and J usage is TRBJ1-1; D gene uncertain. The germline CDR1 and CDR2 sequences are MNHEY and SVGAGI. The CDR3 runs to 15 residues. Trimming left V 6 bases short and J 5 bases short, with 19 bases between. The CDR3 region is CASSQIRLRRTEAFF. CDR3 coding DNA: TGTGCCAGCAGCCAAATTCGGTTGAGAAGGACTGAAGCTTTCTTT.

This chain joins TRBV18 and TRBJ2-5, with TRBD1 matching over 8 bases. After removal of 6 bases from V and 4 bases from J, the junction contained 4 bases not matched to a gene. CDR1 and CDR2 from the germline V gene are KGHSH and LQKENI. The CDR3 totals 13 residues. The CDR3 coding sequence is TGTGCCAGCTCGTCCGGACAGGGAGAGACCCAGTACTTC. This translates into CASSSGQGETQYF. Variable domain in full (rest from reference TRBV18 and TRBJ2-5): NAGVMQNPRHLVRRRGQEARLRCSPMKGHSHVYWYRQLPEEGLKFMVYLQKENIIDESGMPKERFSAEFPKEGPSILRIQQVVRGDSAAYFCASSSGQGETQYFGPGTRLLVL.

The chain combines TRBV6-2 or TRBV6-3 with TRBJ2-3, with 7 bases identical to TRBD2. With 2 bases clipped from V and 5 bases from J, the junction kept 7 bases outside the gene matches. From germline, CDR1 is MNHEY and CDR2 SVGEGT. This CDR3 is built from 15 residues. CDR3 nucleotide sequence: TGTGCCAGCAGTTACGTGGCGGGGGAAGTAGATACGCAGTATTTT. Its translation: CASSYVAGEVDTQYF.

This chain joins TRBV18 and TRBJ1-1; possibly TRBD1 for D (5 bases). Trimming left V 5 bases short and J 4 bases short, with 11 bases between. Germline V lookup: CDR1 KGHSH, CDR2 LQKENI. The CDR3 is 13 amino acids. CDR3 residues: CASSTTGPTEAFF. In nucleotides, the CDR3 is TGTGCCAGCTCAACTACAGGTCCCACTGAAGCTTTCTTT.

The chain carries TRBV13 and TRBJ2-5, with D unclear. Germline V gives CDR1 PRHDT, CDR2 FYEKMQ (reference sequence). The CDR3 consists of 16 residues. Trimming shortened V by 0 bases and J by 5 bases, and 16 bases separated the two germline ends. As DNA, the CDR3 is TGTGCCAGCAGCTTAGGCCCCAGCTCGCTAGGGGAGACCCAGTACTTC. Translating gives CASSLGPSSLGETQYF. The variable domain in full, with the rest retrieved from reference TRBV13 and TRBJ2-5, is AAGVIQSPRHLIKEKRETATLKCYPIPRHDTVYWYQQGPGQDPQFLISFYEKMQSDKGSIPDRFSAQQFSDYHSELNMSSLELGDSALYFCASSLGPSSLGETQYFGPGTRLLVL.

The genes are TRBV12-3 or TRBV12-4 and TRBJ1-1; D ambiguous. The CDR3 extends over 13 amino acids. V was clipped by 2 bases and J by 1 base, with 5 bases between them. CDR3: CASSLRPNTEAFF. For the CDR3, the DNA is TGTGCCAGCAGTTTAAGGCCGAACACTGAAGCTTTCTTT.

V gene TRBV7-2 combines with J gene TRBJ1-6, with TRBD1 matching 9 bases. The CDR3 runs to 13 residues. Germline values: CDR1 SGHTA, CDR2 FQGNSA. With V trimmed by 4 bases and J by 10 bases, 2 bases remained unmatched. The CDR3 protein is CASSSTGGSPLHF. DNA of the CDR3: TGTGCCAGCAGCTCGACAGGGGGATCACCCCTCCACTTT.